The source of this TCR beta chain is a study of cytomegalovirus exposure and HLA in healthy donors. Study-level points and caveats: It was 164 TCR beta chains that were listed as cytomegalovirus-associated. Among immune exposure information, only CMV serostatus was available.

Comment on this clone: As yet, its antigen is unknown.

It was with 60 Vbeta and 13 Jbeta primers that the PCR ran. The repertoire was sequenced with immunoSEQ multiplex PCR; TCRdb's copy has only in-frame clones and lacks some. The repertoire consists of over 30,000 clones, with 60% to 70% occurring once and the leading ten covering roughly a tenth. This clonotype was obtained from a middle-aged man in good health and CMV-seropositive. The sequencing input was PBMCs.

This chain's CDR3 is CASSLVAGGETQYF. CDR3 sequence (DNA): TGTGCCAGCAGCTTAGTAGCCGGTGGGGAGACCCAGTACTTC. The chain joins TRBV7-6 to TRBJ2-5; D unclear. The ends were cut back, 1 base at V and 5 bases at J, with 11 bases in the middle. This CDR3 is built from 14 residues. The germline V gene has CDR1 SGHVS and CDR2 FNYEAQ.